The 30 T cell receptor beta chains in this list originate from one sample, sequenced in a study of blood T cells in healthy people across ages (dated by TCRdb to the mid-2010s). Library preparation employed 5' RACE. Data came from an Illumina HiSeq 2500. The second PCR ran for roughly 7 to 12 cycles and used a J-beta primer mix along with a sample-barcoded 5' primer. Through fastp at Q25 and MiXCR, TCRdb rebuilt clones from the public reads, retaining in-frame beta chains. Rows with one shared CDR3 protein collapse into an entry with the most common genes and DNA. The sample data list over 1.5 million distinct CDR3 sequences, and about 50% of these were observed just once. The biggest ten clones account for over 2% of the sample. The sequenced sample was blood. The receptors derive from a woman in her thirties or forties in good health.

This clonotype has only a few counts. One end of the junction fails to match germline, which may point to a read error. The CDR3 reads CSVDPGGGYTF. CDR3 DNA sequence: TGCAGTGTTGATCCAGGGGGTGGCTACACCTTC. V is TRBV29-1 and J is TRBJ1-2, with 7 bases matching TRBD1. The CDR3 runs to 11 residues. The V gene's germline CDR1 is SQVTM and CDR2 ANQGSEA.

The chain combines TRBV5-5 with TRBJ2-5; 8 positions match TRBD1. The germline CDR1 and CDR2 sequences are SGHKS and YYEKEE (reference sequence). The CDR3 runs 13 residues. V gave up 4 bases and J gave up 5 bases; unmatched junction bases: 4. Here the CDR3 DNA reads TGTGCCAGCAGCGCGCACAGGGGGGAGACCCAGTACTTC. The encoded protein is CASSAHRGETQYF.

In its sample, this clonotype was seen a few times. The J gene is TRBJ1-2, the V gene TRBV4-3; 8 bases map to TRBD1. Trimming took 2 bases from V and 8 from J; bases not matched to a gene: 4. Germline V gene data show CDR1 as LGHNA and CDR2 as YSLEER. The CDR3 runs to 13 residues. In DNA, the CDR3 is TGCGCCAGCAGCCAAAGACAGGGGAGCGGCTACACCTTC. The encoded protein is CASSQRQGSGYTF.

This clonotype was seen many times. The chain is built from TRBV13 and TRBJ2-5; TRBD1 matches at 7 bases. Trimming removed 5 bases from V and 4 bases from J; junction bases left unmatched: 10. This CDR3 comprises 15 residues. Germline assignment: CDR1 PRHDT and CDR2 FYEKMQ (reference sequence). The CDR3 coding sequence is TGTGCCAGCAGCCCAAACAGGGGCTCGGGAGAGACCCAGTACTTC. It codes for CASSPNRGSGETQYF.

V usage is TRBV5-1 and J usage is TRBJ2-1; D remains ambiguous. CDR1 and CDR2 (germline): SGHRS, YFSETQ. Deletions cut 4 bases from V and 15 bases from J, with 20 bases between. This CDR3 has 13 amino acids. The CDR3 protein is CASSESSSAVMFF. In DNA, the CDR3 is TGCGCCAGCAGCGAAAGCTCTTCGGCGGTAATGTTCTTC.

This clonotype has only a few counts. The V call is TRBV20-1, the J call TRBJ2-1; 13 bases line up with TRBD2. Germline values: CDR1 DFQATT, CDR2 SNEGSKA (reference sequence). Unmatched junction bases numbered 5, after V lost 6 bases and J lost 3 bases. This CDR3 has 15 amino acids. The CDR3, as DNA: TGCAGTGCGGGACTAGCGGGGTCCTACTACAATGAGCAGTTCTTC. Its translation: CSAGLAGSYYNEQFF.

This chain joins TRBV12-3 or TRBV12-4 and TRBJ2-7; TRBD1 agrees at 11 bases. The DNA end is a closer match to TRBJ2-5, so the J assignment may be wrong. The CDR3 runs to 15 residues. DNA of the CDR3: TGTGCCAGCAGTCGGACCGGGACAGGGGGGGAGACCCAGTACTTC. Its protein is CASSRTGTGGETQYF.

This clonotype was detected once. A much larger clone differs from this one at a single base, so this may be a read error. V usage is TRBV29-1 and J usage is TRBJ2-1; the D is unclear. The CDR3 runs to 14 residues. V shed 4 bases and J shed 5 bases, with 15 bases lying between them. Germline values: CDR1 SQVTM, CDR2 ANQGSEA. CDR3 bases: TGCAGCGTTGTAGGCTTTCGTGCCCACAATGAGCAGTTCTTC. It specifies CSVVGFRAHNEQFF.

This clonotype was seen only a few times. This chain links TRBV29-1 with TRBJ1-1; D not resolved. Germline values: CDR1 SQVTM, CDR2 ANQGSEA. The ends were cut back, 4 bases at V and 0 bases at J, with 6 bases in the middle. This CDR3 spans 12 amino acids. CDR3 amino acids: CSVARLNTEAFF. The DNA of the CDR3 is TGCAGCGTTGCCAGGTTGAACACTGAAGCTTTCTTT.

This chain links TRBV10-3 with TRBJ1-1, with D uncertain. The CDR3 extends over 15 amino acids. V was trimmed by 2 bases and J by 0 bases, leaving 10 bases between them. Germline-derived CDR1 and CDR2 are ENHRY and SYGVKD. The DNA of the CDR3 is TGTGCCATCAGTGAGGCGCAGGACCTGAACACTGAAGCTTTCTTT. Translated, it gives CAISEAQDLNTEAFF.

The chain recombines TRBV27 with TRBJ2-4; 7 bases map to TRBD1. Germline-derived CDR1 and CDR2 are MNHEY and SMNVEV (reference sequence). This CDR3 contains 15 residues. V shed 4 bases and J 2 bases; nucleotides not matched to a gene: 5. The CDR3: CASSSRQGTKNIQYF. The DNA of the CDR3 is TGTGCCAGCAGTTCGCGACAGGGTACCAAAAACATTCAGTACTTC.

The sample holds a few counts of this clonotype. This chain links TRBV7-2 with TRBJ2-1, with 8 bases that match TRBD2. The CDR3 spans 16 residues. Germline loops: CDR1 SGHTA, CDR2 FQGNSA. Trimming removed 5 bases from V and 5 bases from J; junction bases left unmatched: 11. The CDR3 sequence: CASSPSGGARNNEQFF. DNA for the CDR3: TGTGCCAGCAGCCCCTCGGGGGGGGCGCGGAACAATGAGCAGTTCTTC.

The genes are TRBV4-2 and TRBJ2-1; the match to TRBD2 covers 12 bases. The CDR3 sequence is 21 residues long. Trimming cost V 3 bases and J 0 bases; bases outside gene matches: 15. The germline gives CDR1 LGHNA, CDR2 YNFKEQ. The CDR3 region is CASSHRIPTSGGLSSYNEQFF. CDR3 sequence (DNA): TGTGCCAGCAGCCATAGAATCCCAACTAGCGGGGGGCTGAGCTCCTACAATGAGCAGTTCTTC.

This clonotype was picked up one time. V usage is TRBV20-1 and J usage is TRBJ1-1; 9 bases match TRBD1. The CDR3 loop spans 15 amino acids. CDR1 and CDR2 from the germline V gene are DFQATT and SNEGSKA (reference sequence). V lost 5 bases and J lost 5; bases outside the gene matches: 12. CDR3 sequence (DNA): TGCAGTGCTGGGGACAGGGTCCGATTGGCGACTGAAGCTTTCTTT. Translating it yields CSAGDRVRLATEAFF.

The chain couples TRBV2 to TRBJ2-4; D not resolved. The DNA end lines up better with TRBJ2-7; the J call may be wrong. Germline-derived CDR1 and CDR2 are SNHLY and FYNNEI. This CDR3 comprises 13 residues. This chain's CDR3 is CASSDDTFYEQYF. The CDR3 nucleotides are TGTGCCAGCAGTGACGACACCTTCTACGAGCAGTACTTC.

The genes are TRBV4-3 and TRBJ2-5, with 10 bases fitting TRBD1. Germline V gene data show CDR1 as LGHNA and CDR2 as YSLEER. With 4 bases clipped from V and 1 base from J, the junction kept 12 bases outside the gene matches. The length of the CDR3 is 18 residues. This CDR3 is CASSRTGTGESFQETQYF. In DNA form, the CDR3 reads TGCGCCAGCAGCCGTACCGGGACAGGGGAAAGCTTCCAAGAGACCCAGTACTTC.

This clonotype was detected once. This chain links TRBV5-1 with TRBJ1-1; no firm D call. Trimming pared 2 bases from V and 1 base from J, leaving 12 bases between. This CDR3 has 15 residues. Germline V lookup: CDR1 SGHRS, CDR2 YFSETQ. This CDR3 reads CASSFNPGPNTEAFF. CDR3 nucleotide sequence: TGCGCCAGCAGCTTCAATCCGGGCCCGAACACTGAAGCTTTCTTT.

The chain employs TRBV3-1 and TRBJ2-7; TRBD1 aligns across 8 bases. The CDR3 runs to 18 residues. Germline CDR1 LGHDT, CDR2 YNNKEL (reference sequence). J gave up 0 bases and V 4 bases, and 14 bases lay outside the gene matches. CDR3 sequence reads: CASSLWTGIIRSSYEQYF. For the CDR3, the DNA is TGTGCCAGCAGCCTCTGGACAGGGATAATTAGGAGCTCCTACGAGCAGTACTTC.

The rearrangement links TRBV20-1 to TRBJ1-2; possibly TRBD1 for D (5 bases). V was pared by 3 bases and J by 8 bases, with 13 bases between. The germline V gene has CDR1 DFQATT and CDR2 SNEGSKA (reference sequence). The CDR3 extends over 12 amino acids. As DNA, the CDR3 is TGCAGTGCTAGGACCAGGGTATCCGGCTACACCTTC. Translating it yields CSARTRVSGYTF.

V and J are TRBV7-2 and TRBJ2-1; D gene unclear. The V end lost 0 bases, the J end lost 9 bases, and 6 bases lay between the germline ends. This CDR3 contains 12 residues. Germline V gene lookup returns CDR1 SGHTA and CDR2 FQGNSA. CDR3 bases: TGTGCCAGCAGCTTAGCCCATAGTGAGCAGTTCTTC. It encodes CASSLAHSEQFF.

The chain couples TRBV3-1 to TRBJ2-3; D may correspond to TRBD1 or TRBD2 (6 bases each). This CDR3 has 16 amino acids. Between the trimmed V and J ends, which lost 6 bases and 4 bases, there was a span of 20 bases. Germline-derived CDR1 and CDR2 are LGHDT and YNNKEL (reference sequence). The CDR3 protein is CASRHTGGVYSDTQYF. The CDR3 DNA sequence: TGTGCCAGCAGACACACCGGGGGCGTCTATTCAGATACGCAGTATTTT.

This clonotype has just a few counts. V usage is TRBV25-1 and J usage is TRBJ2-7; 10 nucleotides match TRBD2. Germline V gene sequence: CDR1 MGHDK, CDR2 SYGVNS. V shed 4 bases and J 2 bases; nucleotides not matched to a gene: 5. This CDR3 is built from 15 residues. CDR3 loop: CASSARTSGTYEQYF. The CDR3 nucleotides are TGTGCCAGCAGTGCCCGGACTAGCGGCACCTACGAGCAGTACTTC.

This clonotype came up a few times. V gene TRBV7-2 combines with J gene TRBJ2-1; D uncertain. The CDR3 is 14 amino acids. From germline, CDR1 is SGHTA and CDR2 FQGNSA. V dropped 1 base and J dropped 8 bases, with 12 bases sitting between them. The CDR3 loop is CASSLDQWSYEQFF. CDR3 DNA sequence: TGTGCCAGCAGCTTAGACCAGTGGAGTTATGAGCAGTTCTTC.

V is TRBV28 and J is TRBJ1-2; 7 bases align to TRBD1. The CDR3 totals 15 residues. CDR1 MDHEN and CDR2 SYDVKM come from the germline V gene. The V gene end was trimmed by 6 bases and the J gene end by 4 bases; junction bases not matched to a gene: 11. DNA of the CDR3: TGTGCCAGCAGACCCGTGGAGGGGGCGGGCTATGGCTACACCTTC. This gives the protein CASRPVEGAGYGYTF.

The CDR3 loop reads CASRYDRYNSPLHF. CDR3 DNA: TGTGCCAGCCGATACGACAGGTATAATTCACCCCTCCACTTT. V usage is TRBV6-5 and J usage is TRBJ1-6, with D possibly being TRBD1 (6 bases). Germline V gene sequence: CDR1 MNHEY, CDR2 SVGAGI. The CDR3 extends over 14 amino acids. Trimming took off 8 bases at V and 4 bases at J, with 12 bases between the two ends.

This clonotype occurred a few times. This chain connects TRBV14 to TRBJ2-3, with D perhaps matching TRBD2 (6 bases). The V end was cut by 4 bases, the J end by 10 bases, with 15 bases between. The CDR3 consists of 13 residues. Germline V lookup: CDR1 SGHDN, CDR2 FVKESK. CDR3 in amino acids: CASSLMEGGAQYF. The CDR3 coding sequence is TGTGCCAGCAGCCTAATGGAGGGCGGCGCGCAGTATTTT.

This clonotype occurred once. The gene calls are TRBV28 and TRBJ2-3; 10 nucleotides align to TRBD2. With V trimmed by 3 bases and J by 2 bases, 5 bases remained unmatched. The CDR3 totals 16 residues. CDR1 and CDR2 (germline): MDHEN, SYDVKM. The CDR3 spells CASSFSGGRYTDTQYF. CDR3 nucleotide sequence: TGTGCCAGCAGTTTTAGCGGGGGGCGATACACAGATACGCAGTATTTT.

This clonotype was detected a few times. V and J are TRBV12-3 or TRBV12-4 and TRBJ1-2, with 11 bases fitting TRBD1. V trimming: 7 bases; J trimming: 8 bases; junction bases outside the gene matches: 6. The CDR3 runs 13 residues. This chain's CDR3 is CASNLGQGGGYTF. The DNA for the CDR3 is TGTGCCAGCAACTTGGGACAGGGGGGCGGCTACACCTTC.

The sample holds a few counts of this clonotype. This sequence joins TRBV12-3 or TRBV12-4 and TRBJ1-6, with 7 bases aligning to TRBD1. V shed 6 bases, J shed 6 bases, and the junction held 5 bases outside the gene matches. This CDR3 region has 14 residues. Here the CDR3 reads CASSMGTVNSPLHF. The CDR3, as DNA: TGTGCCAGCAGCATGGGGACAGTTAATTCACCCCTCCACTTT.

The table lists this clonotype with many counts. V usage is TRBV6-2 or TRBV6-3 and J usage is TRBJ2-1; 11 bases fit TRBD2. V was pared by 6 bases and J by 6 bases, with 1 base of the junction left unmatched. The CDR3 is 13 residues long. Germline V gene lookup returns CDR1 MNHEY and CDR2 SVGEGT. This chain's CDR3 is CASRTSGVNEQFF. The CDR3 nucleotides are TGTGCCAGCAGGACTAGCGGGGTCAATGAGCAGTTCTTC.